The 26 T cell receptor beta chains below all came from one sample that was sequenced in a study of OX40 agonist ivuxolimab in advanced cancers. Libraries were prepared by immunoSEQ multiplex PCR; TCRdb keeps only in-frame clonotypes and omits some of them. The table lists some 42,000 clones, under 90% of them singletons. The sequences come from CD4+ or CD8+ T cells sorted from blood, collected in a trial of the OX40 agonist ivuxolimab. The receptors here all came from an adult with an advanced solid tumor such as melanoma, head and neck, liver or kidney cancer.

This rearrangement joins TRBV6-5 to TRBJ2-7; 7 bases align to TRBD2. The CDR3 totals 14 residues. The trim removed 5 bases at V and 5 bases at J, leaving 9 bases unmatched. CDR1 is MNHEY and CDR2 is SVGAGI in the germline V gene. The CDR3: CASSVGGVGNEQYF. As DNA, the CDR3 is TGTGCCAGCAGTGTGGGGGGGGTAGGAAACGAGCAGTACTTC.

The chain combines TRBV6-5 with TRBJ2-3, with D uncertain. Germline lookup yields CDR1 MNHEY and CDR2 SVGAGI. V was trimmed by 0 bases and J by 5 bases, leaving 3 bases between them. The CDR3 contains 12 residues. The chain's CDR3 is CASSYSGDTQYF. CDR3 nucleotide sequence: TGTGCCAGCAGTTACTCGGGAGATACGCAGTATTTT.

This chain connects TRBV9 to TRBJ1-3, with 7 bases that match TRBD1. The CDR3 has 15 amino acids. The germline V gene encodes CDR1 SGDLS and CDR2 YYNGEE. V lost 3 bases to trimming and J lost 0 bases; unmatched junction nucleotides: 3. CDR3 nucleotide sequence: TGTGCCAGCAGCGCCTGGGACAGCTCTGGAAACACCATATATTTT. This codes for CASSAWDSSGNTIYF.

J is TRBJ2-3 and V is TRBV7-9; no reliable D call. Germline V gene data show CDR1 as SEHNR and CDR2 as FQNEAQ (reference sequence). Trimming left V 6 bases short and J 3 bases short, with 13 bases between. The CDR3 has 14 residues. CDR3 coding DNA: TGTGCCAGCAGTTTCCGGACCGCAACAGATACGCAGTATTTT. Its protein product is CASSFRTATDTQYF.

The chain is built from TRBV6-4 and TRBJ2-2; D is uncertain. V gave up 3 bases and J gave up 1 base, with 6 bases separating them. CDR1 and CDR2 from the germline V gene are MRHNA and SNTAGT. There are 14 residues in the CDR3. CDR3 DNA: TGTGCCAGCAGTGATTCGGGGAACACCGGGGAGCTGTTTTTT. Protein sequence: CASSDSGNTGELFF.

The chain joins TRBV7-2 to TRBJ2-5, with 10 positions matching TRBD2. Germline trimming cut 1 base from V and 2 bases from J; bases unmatched to any gene: 10. The CDR3 is 18 amino acids. Germline V lookup: CDR1 SGHTA, CDR2 FQGNSA. CDR3 DNA: TGTGCCAGCAGCTTAGGCTTACAAGGACTAGCGGAACAAGAGACCCAGTACTTC. Translating gives CASSLGLQGLAEQETQYF.

This clone was seen a few times. The chain links TRBV29-1 to TRBJ2-1, with 9 positions matching TRBD1. Germline V gene sequence: CDR1 SQVTM, CDR2 ANQGSEA. This CDR3 comprises 14 residues. The junction had 7 bases not matched to a gene; V was cut back by 5 bases and J by 5 bases. The DNA for the CDR3 is TGCAGCGTTTCCGGGACAGGGCTCCACAATGAGCAGTTCTTC. Translating it yields CSVSGTGLHNEQFF.

The chain joins TRBV10-3 to TRBJ2-2; D gene ambiguous. This CDR3 is built from 14 residues. The V gene lost 9 bases and the J gene lost 0 bases, with 11 bases spanning the gap. CDR1 ENHRY and CDR2 SYGVKD come from the germline V gene. In DNA, the CDR3 is TGTGCCATGGGTTCGCTCGCGAACACCGGGGAGCTGTTTTTT. Its protein product is CAMGSLANTGELFF.

V gene TRBV4-3 combines with J gene TRBJ2-1; no clear D gene. Trimming took off 0 bases at V and 4 bases at J, with 13 bases between the two ends. Germline CDR1 reads LGHNA; CDR2 reads YSLEER. This CDR3 has 16 amino acids. CDR3 region: CASSQDYTPSYNEQFF. The CDR3 DNA is TGCGCCAGCAGCCAAGATTACACTCCCTCGTACAATGAGCAGTTCTTC.

The chain links TRBV4-1 to TRBJ1-1; the D is unclear. Trimming removed 8 bases from V and 0 bases from J, with 13 bases in between. The CDR3 consists of 14 residues. Germline V gene lookup returns CDR1 MGHRA and CDR2 YSYEKL. As DNA, the CDR3 is TGCGCCAGCGTTTCCGGCGGCCTGAACACTGAAGCTTTCTTT. Translated, it gives CASVSGGLNTEAFF.

The V call is TRBV4-2, the J call TRBJ1-3; D is unresolved. V was cut by 1 base and J by 0 bases, with 13 bases left in between. Germline V gene data show CDR1 as LGHNA and CDR2 as YNFKEQ. This CDR3 has 17 residues. CDR3 DNA: TGTGCCAGCAGCCAAGGGGAGGAGAGAAGCTCTGGAAACACCATATATTTT. Amino acids: CASSQGEERSSGNTIYF.

This rearrangement joins TRBV2 to TRBJ2-6; TRBD1 might be the D (5 bases). This CDR3 region has 15 residues. The V gene's germline CDR1 is SNHLY and CDR2 FYNNEI. Trimming removed 9 bases from V and 0 bases from J, with 12 bases in between. This CDR3 is CAREAQGSGANVLTF. Here the CDR3 DNA reads TGTGCCAGAGAAGCCCAGGGCTCTGGGGCCAACGTCCTGACTTTC.

The J gene is TRBJ1-1, the V gene TRBV6-6; a possible D gene is TRBD1 (6 bases). Germline V CDR1 and CDR2: MNHNY, SVGAGI (reference sequence). Trimming removed 6 bases from V and 1 base from J, with 12 bases in between. CDR3 length equals 14 residues. CDR3 residues: CASRMDSTNTEAFF. For the CDR3, the DNA is TGTGCCAGCAGAATGGACAGTACGAACACTGAAGCTTTCTTT.

The chain carries TRBV9 and TRBJ1-3, with D possibly matching TRBD1 (6 bases). The CDR3 has 16 residues. The V gene's germline CDR1 is SGDLS and CDR2 YYNGEE. The V end was cut by 0 bases, the J end by 4 bases, with 14 bases between. The CDR3: CASSVGLADRGNTIYF. As DNA, the CDR3 is TGTGCCAGCAGCGTAGGCCTTGCCGACAGGGGAAACACCATATATTTT.

The chain joins TRBV6-5 to TRBJ1-2; D gene unclear. Deletions cut 2 bases from V and 2 bases from J, with 12 bases between. Germline lookup yields CDR1 MNHEY and CDR2 SVGAGI. The CDR3 loop spans 15 amino acids. The CDR3 loop reads CASSYTQDRNYGYTF. In DNA form, the CDR3 reads TGTGCCAGCAGTTACACGCAGGACCGGAACTATGGCTACACCTTC.

The chain combines TRBV4-3 with TRBJ1-5; D might be TRBD1 (5 bases). The CDR3 has 15 amino acids. Germline CDR1 LGHNA, CDR2 YSLEER. V was pared by 1 base and J by 4 bases, with 11 bases between. The CDR3 loop reads CASSQVLTDNQPQHF. CDR3 nucleotides: TGCGCCAGCAGCCAAGTCTTGACAGATAATCAGCCCCAGCATTTT.

The rearrangement uses TRBV6-5 and TRBJ1-1; D remains unclear. Trimming took 0 bases from V and 1 from J, leaving 9 bases between them. The CDR3 extends over 15 amino acids. CDR1 and CDR2 (germline): MNHEY, SVGAGI. CDR3 sequence (DNA): TGTGCCAGCAGTTACTCGTTTGGAACGAACACTGAAGCTTTCTTT. Encoded protein: CASSYSFGTNTEAFF.

The V gene is TRBV6-6, the J gene TRBJ2-3; 8 bases are shared with TRBD2. The V segment lost 11 bases and the J segment 4 bases; nucleotides outside the gene matches: 8. The CDR3 totals 13 residues. CDR1 is MNHNY, CDR2 SVGAGI, per germline (reference sequence). The CDR3 reads CAGGGRGADTQYF. DNA for the CDR3: TGTGCCGGAGGAGGGCGGGGGGCAGATACGCAGTATTTT.

The chain combines TRBV7-3 with TRBJ1-1, with D tentatively TRBD1 (5 bases). The germline V and J ends were trimmed by 2 bases and 4 bases, with 8 bases remaining between them. The CDR3 totals 13 residues. CDR1 SGHTA and CDR2 FQGTGA come from the germline V gene. The CDR3 spells CASSLQGGTEAFF. For the CDR3, the DNA is TGTGCCAGCAGCTTACAGGGAGGCACTGAAGCTTTCTTT.

In this sample, this clone turned up a few times. The chain has TRBV4-3 and TRBJ2-7; 8 bases fit TRBD1. This CDR3 contains 16 residues. Trimming removed 0 bases from V and 1 base from J; junction bases left unmatched: 5. The germline gives CDR1 LGHNA, CDR2 YSLEER. CDR3 in amino acids: CASSQDPGQGSYEQYF. CDR3 sequence (DNA): TGCGCCAGCAGCCAAGATCCTGGACAGGGTTCCTACGAGCAGTACTTC.

The chain couples TRBV2 to TRBJ2-3; possible D gene TRBD2, 6 bases. V lost 10 bases and J 5 bases, leaving 19 bases between the germline ends. Germline lookup yields CDR1 SNHLY and CDR2 FYNNEI. CDR3 length equals 14 residues. This CDR3 reads CAIGNREFGDTQYF. The DNA of the CDR3 is TGTGCCATCGGAAACCGGGAGTTTGGAGATACGCAGTATTTT.

This chain joins TRBV6-5 and TRBJ2-1, with D perhaps matching TRBD1 or TRBD2 (6 bases each). This CDR3 comprises 13 residues. Between the trimmed V and J ends, which lost 0 bases and 10 bases, there was a span of 10 bases. Germline values: CDR1 MNHEY, CDR2 SVGAGI. CDR3 loop: CASSYSGGREQFF. The DNA for the CDR3 is TGTGCCAGCAGTTACTCAGGGGGGCGCGAGCAGTTCTTC.

The chain uses TRBV10-3 and TRBJ2-3, with 10 bases identical to TRBD2. CDR1 is ENHRY, CDR2 SYGVKD, per germline. V shed 7 bases, J shed 8 bases, and the junction held 12 bases outside the gene matches. This CDR3 spans 15 amino acids. The DNA for the CDR3 is TGTGCCATCACCGATTCGAGCGGGGGGGCGGGTACGCAGTATTTT. Its translation is CAITDSSGGAGTQYF.

The gene calls are TRBV9 and TRBJ2-1; 7 bases are a match to TRBD2. CDR1 is SGDLS and CDR2 is YYNGEE in the germline V gene. With V trimmed by 0 bases and J by 6 bases, 9 bases remained unmatched. This CDR3 spans 16 amino acids. CDR3 nucleotide sequence: TGTGCCAGCAGCGTAGCTTCCCGGGGGGTTGGCAATGAGCAGTTCTTC. Translation: CASSVASRGVGNEQFF.

This sequence joins TRBV28 and TRBJ1-4; D gene unclear. CDR3 size: 13 residues. Germline loops: CDR1 MDHEN, CDR2 SYDVKM. V gave up 4 bases and J gave up 7 bases, with 10 bases separating them. CDR3 in amino acids: CASSSRGSEKLFF. CDR3 nucleotide sequence: TGTGCCAGCAGTTCTCGGGGAAGTGAAAAACTGTTTTTT.

The gene calls are TRBV5-6 and TRBJ1-2, with 7 bases lining up with TRBD1. Germline V gives CDR1 SGHDT, CDR2 YYEEEE. Trimming at V came to 4 bases and at J to 3 bases, leaving 3 bases not matched to a gene. The CDR3 is made up of 13 amino acids. The CDR3 sequence: CASSPDRDYGYTF. The DNA of the CDR3 is TGTGCCAGCAGCCCCGACAGGGACTATGGCTACACCTTC. Full variable domain (rest looked up from reference TRBV5-6 and TRBJ1-2): DAGVTQSPTHLIKTRGQQVTLRCSPKSGHDTVSWYQQALGQGPQFIFQYYEEEERQRGNFPDRFSGHQFPNYSSELNVNALLLGDSALYLCASSPDRDYGYTFGSGTRLTVV.